One and the same sample provided the 20 T cell receptor beta chains below, sequenced in a study of response to subunit inactivated influenza vaccine. Via MiXCR, TCRdb re-called the RT-PCR reads, giving one row per CDR3 protein. The table includes around 650,000 distinct CDR3 sequences, approximately 15% detected once. Source: PBMCs from blood, taken 12 days after vaccination. These receptors all come from a man aged 50 or older who received an inactivated influenza vaccine.

V and J are TRBV15 and TRBJ1-6, with TRBD1 matching 9 bases. This CDR3 is 18 amino acids long. The J segment lost 7 bases and the V segment lost 0 bases, leaving 10 bases of the junction unmatched. Looked up from germline, CDR1 is LNHNV and CDR2 is YYDKDF (reference sequence). CDR3 region: CATSRESSGTGRNSPLHF. CDR3 nucleotides: TGTGCCACCAGCAGAGAGTCCTCGGGGACAGGGAGAAATTCACCCCTCCACTTT. Looking up the rest from reference TRBV15 and TRBJ1-6 gives the full variable domain: DAMVIQNPRYQVTQFGKPVTLSCSQTLNHNVMYWYQQKSSQAPKLLFHYYDKDFNNEADTPDNFQSRRPNTSFCFLDIRSPGLGDTAMYLCATSRESSGTGRNSPLHFGNGTRLTVT.

The chain uses TRBV2 and TRBJ1-1, with D unclear. Germline values: CDR1 SNHLY, CDR2 FYNNEI. Trimming cost V 3 bases and J 1 base, with 3 bases left between them. The CDR3 loop spans 12 amino acids. The CDR3 sequence is CASSEGNTEAFF. The CDR3 nucleotides read TGTGCCAGCAGTGAGGGGAACACTGAAGCTTTCTTT.

The chain links TRBV7-9 to TRBJ1-4, with 10 bases matching TRBD1. CDR1 and CDR2 (germline): SEHNR, FQNEAQ (reference sequence). With 5 bases clipped from V and 7 bases from J, the junction kept 4 bases outside the gene matches. This CDR3 is built from 14 residues. In DNA, the CDR3 is TGTGCCAGCAGCCTCGGACAGGGGGTTGAAAAACTGTTTTTT. Its translation: CASSLGQGVEKLFF.

The genes are TRBV7-2 and TRBJ2-1, with a possible D match to TRBD1 (6 bases). The germline V gene has CDR1 SGHTA and CDR2 FQGNSA. The V end was cut by 2 bases, the J end by 1 base, with 12 bases between. This CDR3 has 16 amino acids. CDR3 DNA: TGTGCCAGCAGCTTAAAAGGGGGAATGTCCTACAATGAGCAGTTCTTC. This sequence encodes CASSLKGGMSYNEQFF.

This clonotype was recorded a few times. This chain uses TRBV7-3 with TRBJ2-5; 8 bases agree with TRBD2. CDR1 and CDR2 (germline): SGHTA, FQGTGA. V lost 4 bases, J lost 5 bases, and 3 bases stayed unmatched. This CDR3 contains 13 residues. The CDR3, as DNA: TGTGCCAGCAGCTCCAAGCGGGAGGAGACCCAGTACTTC. The encoded protein is CASSSKREETQYF.

The gene calls are TRBV5-1 and TRBJ1-2; 7 nucleotides align to TRBD1. Per the germline V gene, CDR1 is SGHRS and CDR2 is YFSETQ. J was trimmed by 0 bases and V by 1 base; bases with no gene match: 9. There are 17 residues in the CDR3. CDR3 coding DNA: TGCGCCAGCAGCTTGAGACAGGGCAACTCCCCTAACTATGGCTACACCTTC. It encodes CASSLRQGNSPNYGYTF.

Only a few counts were recorded for this clonotype. CDR3 residues: CSARGLAGGGQETQYF. In DNA, the CDR3 is TGCAGTGCTAGAGGACTAGCGGGGGGGGGACAAGAGACCCAGTACTTC. The chain is built from TRBV20-1 and TRBJ2-5; 14 bases map to TRBD2. Trimming cost V 1 base and J 2 bases; bases outside gene matches: 3. Germline-derived CDR1 and CDR2 are DFQATT and SNEGSKA (reference sequence). The CDR3 is made up of 16 amino acids.

A remark on this clonotype: Because the CDR3's place on the DNA is in doubt, the DNA is left out and the CDR3 is given as listed by TCRdb. The rearrangement links TRBV5-1 to TRBJ2-5; the DNA was not compared with TRBD1, the D call given in the table. The CDR3 is made up of 15 amino acids, end residues included. Per the germline V gene, CDR1 is SGHRS and CDR2 is YFSETQ. CDR3: CASSWGQGAMETKYF.

This clonotype was seen a handful of times. The chain joins TRBV10-3 to TRBJ2-2, with D possibly being TRBD1 (5 bases). V was cut by 4 bases and J by 3 bases, with 9 bases left in between. CDR1 is ENHRY, CDR2 SYGVKD, per germline. The CDR3 runs to 14 residues. The CDR3 DNA is TGTGCCATCAGTGGCAGGGTGGACACCGGGGAGCTGTTTTTT. Its translation is CAISGRVDTGELFF.

The table lists this clonotype with a few counts. This CDR3 reads CASSLDVRRDEQYF. The CDR3 nucleotides are TGTGCCAGCAGCTTAGACGTCAGGCGGGACGAGCAGTACTTC. The chain has TRBV11-2 and TRBJ2-7; D possibly corresponds to TRBD2 (5 bases). Per the germline V gene, CDR1 is SGHAT and CDR2 is FQNNGV. The CDR3 runs 14 residues. Trimming shortened V by 0 bases and J by 5 bases, and 11 bases separated the two germline ends.

This clonotype came up a few times. This rearrangement joins TRBV20-1 to TRBJ2-7, with 7 nucleotides matching TRBD1. Germline V gives CDR1 DFQATT, CDR2 SNEGSKA (reference sequence). V lost 5 bases, J lost 2 bases, and 9 bases stayed unmatched. The CDR3 has 14 amino acids. The CDR3 DNA sequence: TGCAGTGCTCCCTCAGAGGACAGGACCTACGAGCAGTACTTC. Translating it yields CSAPSEDRTYEQYF.

In this sample, this clonotype turned up many times. The rearrangement links TRBV12-2 to TRBJ1-6. TRBV12-2 is a listed pseudogene. The length of the CDR3 is 13 residues. The CDR3 loop reads CASLRVTNSPLHF. The CDR3 bases are TGTGCAAGTCTCAGAGTGACTAATTCACCCCTCCACTTT.

This clonotype was recorded a few times. The V call is TRBV5-1, the J call TRBJ2-2; 7 bases are a match to TRBD1. The germline CDR1 and CDR2 sequences are SGHRS and YFSETQ. V trimming: 5 bases; J trimming: 1 base; junction bases outside the gene matches: 8. The CDR3 consists of 16 residues. The CDR3 here is CASRLYGTENTGELFF. CDR3 nucleotide sequence: TGCGCCAGCAGGCTATACGGGACAGAGAACACCGGGGAGCTGTTTTTT.

This clonotype has only a few counts. The chain carries TRBV6-2 or TRBV6-3 and TRBJ2-2; no clear D gene. V lost 3 bases and J 0 bases, leaving 8 bases between the germline ends. This CDR3 is built from 15 residues. CDR1 is MNHEY, CDR2 SVGEGT, per germline. The CDR3: CASSYRSTNTGELFF. The DNA of the CDR3 is TGTGCCAGCAGTTATCGGTCAACGAACACCGGGGAGCTGTTTTTT.

The rearrangement links TRBV4-2 to TRBJ1-5; D remains unclear. The germline V gene encodes CDR1 LGHNA and CDR2 YNFKEQ. Deletions cut 1 base from V and 0 bases from J, with 7 bases between. The CDR3 runs 15 residues. CDR3 in amino acids: CASSQAYHSNQPQHF. The CDR3 region has the DNA TGTGCCAGCAGCCAAGCATATCATAGCAATCAGCCCCAGCATTTT.

The chain is built from TRBV15 and TRBJ2-3; D is uncertain. The V and J ends lost 1 base and 0 bases respectively, with 2 bases between them. The CDR3 has 13 residues. In germline, CDR1 is LNHNV, CDR2 YYDKDF (reference sequence). The CDR3 sequence: CATSRASTDTQYF. The CDR3 DNA is TGTGCCACCAGCAGAGCAAGCACAGATACGCAGTATTTT.

This sequence joins TRBV28 and TRBJ2-4, with D tentatively TRBD2 (6 bases). This CDR3 is built from 17 residues. V gave up 7 bases and J gave up 1 base, with 20 bases separating them. Germline CDR1 MDHEN, CDR2 SYDVKM. The CDR3 spells CASIPGWGVRAKNIQYF. For the CDR3, the DNA is TGTGCCAGCATCCCGGGGTGGGGGGTTCGGGCCAAAAACATTCAGTACTTC.

This chain connects TRBV28 to TRBJ2-3, with 8 bases identical to TRBD1. V was pared by 6 bases and J by 5 bases, with 13 bases of the junction left unmatched. Germline values: CDR1 MDHEN, CDR2 SYDVKM. This CDR3 region has 16 residues. The CDR3 protein is CASRPPTGATRDTQYF. In nucleotides, the CDR3 is TGTGCCAGCAGGCCGCCGACAGGGGCTACACGAGATACGCAGTATTTT.

The V gene is TRBV7-9, the J gene TRBJ2-5, with 7 bases that match TRBD1. CDR1 is SEHNR, CDR2 FQNEAQ, per germline (reference sequence). The trim removed 0 bases at V and 8 bases at J, leaving 15 bases unmatched. The CDR3 extends over 17 amino acids. CDR3 in amino acids: CASSLASTGVAKKTQYF. The CDR3, as DNA: TGTGCCAGCAGCTTAGCCTCTACAGGGGTCGCCAAGAAAACCCAGTACTTC.

This clonotype was seen a handful of times. The chain couples TRBV30 to TRBJ2-7; 9 bases fit TRBD1. Looked up from germline, CDR1 is GTSNPN and CDR2 is SVGIG (reference sequence). V lost 5 bases and J lost 1; bases outside the gene matches: 6. CDR3 length: 14 residues. The CDR3 sequence: CAWHGTGISYEQYF. The CDR3 DNA sequence: TGTGCCTGGCACGGGACAGGGATTTCCTACGAGCAGTACTTC.